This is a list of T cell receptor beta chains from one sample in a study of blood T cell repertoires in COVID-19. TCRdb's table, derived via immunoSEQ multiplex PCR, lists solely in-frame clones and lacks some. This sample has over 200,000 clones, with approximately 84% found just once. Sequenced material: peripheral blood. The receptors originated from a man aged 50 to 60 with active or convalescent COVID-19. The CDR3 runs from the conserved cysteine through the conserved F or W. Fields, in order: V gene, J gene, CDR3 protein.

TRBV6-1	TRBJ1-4	CASSDVQVTNEKLFF
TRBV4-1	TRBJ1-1	CASSQPDRVNTEAFF
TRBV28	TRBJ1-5	CASSFSVNQPQHF
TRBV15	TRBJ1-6	CATSRTRGGSTNSPLHF
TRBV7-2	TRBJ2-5	CASSLVGGETQYF
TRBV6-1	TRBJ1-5	CASRETAAGGNQPQHF
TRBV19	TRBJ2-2	CASSDLSGGTTGELFF
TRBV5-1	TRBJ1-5	CASSHRTGGSNQPQHF
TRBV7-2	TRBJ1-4	CASAGDSIEKLFF
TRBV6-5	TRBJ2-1	CASSKLAGVYNEQFF
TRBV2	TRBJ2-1	CASSLNSGNEQFF
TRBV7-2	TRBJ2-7	CASSLGQNLYEQYF
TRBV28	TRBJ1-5	CASRLDRVLNQPQHF
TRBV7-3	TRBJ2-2	CASSSAGQGGELFF
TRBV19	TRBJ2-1	CASTRLTDNEQFF
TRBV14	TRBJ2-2	CASSRGLAGISGELFF
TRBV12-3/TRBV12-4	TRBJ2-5	CASRGTGGETQYF
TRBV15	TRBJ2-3	CATSITGAPTDTQYF
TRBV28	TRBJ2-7	CASHRGGGGAYEQYF
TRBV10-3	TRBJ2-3	CASSSQTSGGPDTQYF
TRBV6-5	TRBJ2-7	CASSRGGIGEQYF
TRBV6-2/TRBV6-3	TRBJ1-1	CASSYSSSGSNTEAFF
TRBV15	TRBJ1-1	CATSREVSAEAFF
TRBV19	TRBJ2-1	CASSAGNSYNEQFF
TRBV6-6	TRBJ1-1	CASSYSINTVNTEAFF
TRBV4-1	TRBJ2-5	CASSPVARYETQYF
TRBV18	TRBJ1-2	CASSPARQGYGYTF
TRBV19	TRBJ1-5	CASSTDPGSGNQPQHF
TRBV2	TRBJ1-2	CASSGSGGYTF
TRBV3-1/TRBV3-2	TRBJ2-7	CASSHSPAGRIYEQYF
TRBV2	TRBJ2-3	CASKSNTDTQYF
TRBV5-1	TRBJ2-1	CASSFAGGRDEQFF
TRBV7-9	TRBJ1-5	CASSPGTGNAQPQHF
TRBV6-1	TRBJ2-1	CASSDRDRRFF
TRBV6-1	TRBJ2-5	CASSAQPPVSQETQYF
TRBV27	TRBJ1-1	CASRGGYRGTEAFF
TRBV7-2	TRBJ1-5	CASSLGAASQPQHF
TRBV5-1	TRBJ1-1	CASSTGQGEAFF
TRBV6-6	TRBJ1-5	CASSPGERNQPQHF
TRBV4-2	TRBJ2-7	CASSRVGGGPSYEQYF
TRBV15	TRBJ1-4	CATSSNRGDEKLFF
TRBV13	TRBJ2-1	CASSLGTTSGGDEQFF
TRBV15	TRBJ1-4	CATSHLTGEGEKLFF
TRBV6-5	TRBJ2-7	CASISTGGSYEQYF
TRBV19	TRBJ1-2	CASSTQDGGFNYGYTF
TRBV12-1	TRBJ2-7	CAGSPGREQYF
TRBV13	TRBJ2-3	CASSRGLAGGTDTQYF
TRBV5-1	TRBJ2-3	CASSQEAGGPYDTQYF
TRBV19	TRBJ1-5	CASRDDSFNQPQHF
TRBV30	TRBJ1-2	CAWSVLLGESGYTF
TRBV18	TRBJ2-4	CASSPYTVGQGSKNIQYF
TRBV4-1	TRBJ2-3	CASSQKAGGTDTQYF
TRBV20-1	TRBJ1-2	CSASPKYGYTF
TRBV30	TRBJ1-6	CAWRGGQGANSPLHF
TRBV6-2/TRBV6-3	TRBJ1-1	CASSYNHAGTEAFF
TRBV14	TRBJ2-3	CASALGASGYTDTQYF
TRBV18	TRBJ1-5	CASSRQGGNQPQHF
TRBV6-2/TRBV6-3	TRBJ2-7	CASSYTSGLARYEQYF
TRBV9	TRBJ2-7	CASSASPGGEQYF
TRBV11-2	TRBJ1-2	CASSLQGTYGYTF